The 8 T cell receptor beta chains in this list originate from one sample, sequenced in a study of cytomegalovirus exposure and HLA in healthy donors. Sequencing used immunoSEQ multiplex PCR; TCRdb keeps in-frame clones, though not all of them. The table records about 140,000 clones, roughly 81% of them present only once. Sample: PBMCs. The receptors derive from a woman aged 30 to 39 in good health and CMV-seronegative.

The genes are TRBV13 and TRBJ2-5; TRBD2 agrees at 13 bases. V dropped 7 bases and J dropped 6; count of bases not matched to a gene: 8. Germline lookup yields CDR1 PRHDT and CDR2 FYEKMQ (reference sequence). This CDR3 region has 15 residues. The CDR3 is CASNTSGGAWQTQYF. The CDR3, as DNA: TGTGCCAGCAATACTAGCGGGGGGGCCTGGCAGACCCAGTACTTC.

This clone occurred once. The chain couples TRBV9 to TRBJ2-3, with 13 positions matching TRBD2. The ends lost 0 bases at V and 1 base at J; junction bases unmatched: 2. The CDR3 has 17 amino acids. Germline CDR1 SGDLS, CDR2 YYNGEE. The CDR3 DNA reads TGTGCCAGCAGCGTAGGACTAGCGGGGGGCCGCACAGATACGCAGTATTTT. Protein: CASSVGLAGGRTDTQYF.

This clone was counted a single time. This rearrangement joins TRBV7-8 to TRBJ1-1, with D perhaps TRBD1 (6 bases). The CDR3 length is 12 residues. Trimming took 7 bases from V and 4 from J, leaving 10 bases between them. Germline V gene lookup returns CDR1 SGHVS and CDR2 FQNEAQ. This chain's CDR3 is CASTGQRTEAFF. The DNA for the CDR3 is TGTGCCAGCACCGGACAGCGCACTGAAGCTTTCTTT.

V gene TRBV5-1 combines with J gene TRBJ1-6; D might be TRBD1 (6 bases). Germline loops: CDR1 SGHRS, CDR2 YFSETQ. The V gene lost 3 bases and the J gene lost 5 bases, with 15 bases spanning the gap. The CDR3 is made up of 16 amino acids. CDR3 region: CASSYGQFIDNSPLHF. In nucleotides, the CDR3 is TGCGCCAGCAGCTATGGACAGTTTATTGATAATTCACCCCTCCACTTT.

As concerns this clone: One end of the junction varies from germline; a read error may be responsible. The chain recombines TRBV5-1 with TRBJ1-1, with TRBD1 matching over 8 bases. The length of the CDR3 is 15 residues. Germline V gene lookup returns CDR1 SGHRS and CDR2 YFSETQ. The CDR3 sequence is CASTLTGETGTEAFF. DNA for the CDR3: TGCGCCAGCACCTTGACAGGGGAGACGGGTACTGAAGCTTTCTTT.

The CDR3 region is CASSHYSPGELFF. In DNA, the CDR3 is TGTGCCAGCAGCCACTACTCCCCCGGGGAGCTGTTTTTT. The chain recombines TRBV28 with TRBJ2-2; D is undetermined. This CDR3 is 13 amino acids long. V gave up 6 bases and J gave up 6 bases, with 11 bases separating them. Looked up from germline, CDR1 is MDHEN and CDR2 is SYDVKM.

CDR3 DNA sequence: TGTGCCAGCAGCGTAGTAGGGGTCCCGGCCGGGGGGGAGCAGTTCTTC. This translates into CASSVVGVPAGGEQFF. V and J are TRBV9 and TRBJ2-1; 7 positions agree with TRBD2. V was pared by 0 bases and J by 10 bases, with 13 bases of the junction left unmatched. CDR1 and CDR2 from the germline V gene are SGDLS and YYNGEE. The CDR3 runs 16 residues.

The rearrangement uses TRBV5-1 and TRBJ2-7; 11 bases map to TRBD2. The CDR3 spans 14 residues. CDR1 SGHRS and CDR2 YFSETQ come from the germline V gene. With V trimmed by 6 bases and J by 3 bases, 5 bases remained unmatched. The CDR3 loop is CASNPTSGGYEQYF. The DNA for the CDR3 is TGCGCCAGCAACCCTACTAGCGGGGGCTACGAGCAGTACTTC.